This T cell receptor beta chain emerged from a study of regulatory T cells in long-lasting Graves disease. For the study at large: Antithyroid drug exposure in newly diagnosed Graves' patients had lasted under 3 months.

Remarks on this clonotype: The antigen is not known. With a much larger clone just one base away, this may be a read error.

The study's findings and limits: Persistent cases favored TRBV28, TRBJ1-2 and TRBJ2-5. Newly diagnosed Graves' patients exceeded persistent ones in TCR diversity.

To make TCR beta libraries, researchers used iRepertoire HTBI primers and Arm-PCR of CDR3 regions. In the study's own analysis: Across the samples, identification revealed 60 to 75 TRBV and around 13 TRBJ segments. Via MiXCR, TCRdb re-called the multiplex PCR reads, giving one row per CDR3 protein. The V and J calls were determined by TCRdb, not by the authors. The sample has about 300,000 distinct CDR3 sequences, over 15% seen once. Stated time point: newly diagnosed GD, antithyroid drugs for less than 3 months. With RNA extracted from PBMCs as input, the TCR library was made. Germline-derived CDR1 and CDR2 are MDHEN and SYDVKM. The junction had 8 bases not matched to a gene; V was cut back by 8 bases and J by 10 bases. The CDR3 totals 13 residues.

V usage is TRBV28 and J usage is TRBJ2-1; 10 positions match TRBD1. This receptor was identified in a female donor with Graves disease. The sequencing here drew on peripheral blood mononuclear cells (PBMCs), taken at new diagnosis, from a patient treated with antithyroid drugs. The CDR3 DNA follows: TGTGCCAGCGGCCGACAGGGGGCTTACGAGCAGTTCTTC. As protein: CASGRQGAYEQFF.